This TCR beta chain came from a study of blood T cell repertoires in COVID-19. This CDR3 contains 17 residues. Germline CDR1 is SGDLS and CDR2 is YYNGEE. Trimming at V came to 2 bases and at J to 2 bases, leaving 9 bases not matched to a gene. Per the authors' pipeline: The authors estimated nucleated cell counts from reference gene primer amplification. Sequencing used immunoSEQ multiplex PCR; TCRdb keeps in-frame clones, though not all of them. That table supplies the V and J calls and clone size; D and trimming were determined from the DNA. The sample consists of 50,000 to 80,000 clones, just over 85% of them appearing once.

Sequenced: peripheral blood. The sequence derives from a woman aged 55-75 years with COVID-19, enrolled during active disease. This chain uses TRBV9 with TRBJ2-3; 9 bases are a match to TRBD2. The CDR3 here is CASSVATSGVNTDTQYF. The CDR3 DNA is TGTGCCAGCAGCGTGGCGACTAGCGGCGTCAACACAGATACGCAGTATTTT.